The 27 T cell receptor beta chains below all came from one sample that was sequenced in a study of metastatic and nonmetastatic thyroid tumors. All patients were treatment-naive before thyroid surgery. TCRdb used MiXCR to call clones anew from the PCR reads. Seen here are more than 40,000 clones, roughly 4% observed once, and the top ten hold roughly a tenth. Sequencing input: blood. The receptors were gathered from a female donor with papillary thyroid cancer or a benign thyroid nodule (not recorded which). Some clones in this sample may be carry-over from other donors' samples.

Many counts were recorded for this clone. V gene TRBV12-3 or TRBV12-4 combines with J gene TRBJ1-1, with D hard to call. The CDR3 loop spans 14 amino acids. Trimming shortened V by 3 bases and J by 0 bases, and 8 bases separated the two germline ends. CDR3 sequence (DNA): TGTGCCAGCAGTTTCGGGGTTATGAACACTGAAGCTTTCTTT. Translating it yields CASSFGVMNTEAFF.

This clone was seen a handful of times. The V and J genes are TRBV4-2 and TRBJ1-3; no clear D gene. The CDR3 is 15 residues long. Germline loops: CDR1 LGHNA, CDR2 YNFKEQ. The ends were cut back, 0 bases at V and 4 bases at J, with 10 bases in the middle. CDR3 DNA: TGTGCCAGCAGCCAAGAAAGTTCCAGGGGAAACACCATATATTTT. It specifies CASSQESSRGNTIYF.

There are many counts of this clone. The genes are TRBV24-1 and TRBJ1-4, with D maybe TRBD1 (5 bases). V dropped 4 bases and J dropped 7 bases, with 9 bases sitting between them. The CDR3 runs to 13 residues. CDR1 and CDR2 (germline): KGHDR, SFDVKD. For the CDR3, the DNA is TGTGCCACCAGTGAGGGGGATACTGAAAAACTGTTTTTT. This sequence encodes CATSEGDTEKLFF.

This clone has a handful of counts. A read error may explain this, as a much larger clone is one base away. This rearrangement joins TRBV6-4 to TRBJ2-3, with a possible D match to TRBD1 (5 bases). This CDR3 is 15 amino acids long. Germline CDR1 and CDR2: MRHNA and SNTAGT. In DNA form, the CDR3 reads TGTGCCAGCAGTAACTCTCAAGGGGGCACAGATACGCAGTATTTT. Its translation: CASSNSQGGTDTQYF.

The table lists this clone with many counts. The V call is TRBV7-9, the J call TRBJ2-6; 9 nucleotides line up with TRBD2. The germline V gene has CDR1 SEHNR and CDR2 FQNEAQ (reference sequence). The V segment lost 3 bases and the J segment 0 bases; nucleotides outside the gene matches: 6. There are 18 residues in the CDR3. The CDR3 bases are TGTGCCAGCAGCTTTAGGGCGGGAGGGTACTCTGGGGCCAACGTCCTGACTTTC. This translates into CASSFRAGGYSGANVLTF.

The chain carries TRBV11-3 and TRBJ2-7, with 7 bases lining up with TRBD1. Germline CDR1 SGHNT, CDR2 YENEEA. J lost 4 bases, V lost 3 bases, and 3 bases had no gene match. The CDR3 runs 13 residues. This CDR3 reads CASSFRTGYEQYF. The CDR3 nucleotides read TGTGCCAGCAGCTTCCGGACAGGTTACGAGCAGTACTTC. The full variable domain, with the rest looked up from reference TRBV11-3 and TRBJ2-7, is EAGVVQSPRYKIIEKKQPVAFWCNPISGHNTLYWYLQNLGQGPELLIRYENEEAVDDSQLPKDRFSAERLKGVDSTLKIQPAELGDSAVYLCASSFRTGYEQYFGPGTRLTVT.

This clone appeared many times. The genes are TRBV19 and TRBJ1-5, with no clear D. V dropped 5 bases and J dropped 0 bases, with 11 bases sitting between them. The CDR3 covers 15 residues. Germline V gives CDR1 LNHDA, CDR2 SQIVND (reference sequence). For the CDR3, the DNA is TGTGCCAGTAGTTGGTCAAGTTATAGCAATCAGCCCCAGCATTTT. Translation gives CASSWSSYSNQPQHF. The full variable domain, completed using reference TRBV19 and TRBJ1-5, is DGGITQSPKYLFRKEGQNVTLSCEQNLNHDAMYWYRQDPGQGLRLIYYSQIVNDFQKGDIAEGYSVSREKKESFPLTVTSAQKNPTAFYLCASSWSSYSNQPQHFGDGTRLSIL.

Ten or more counts support this clone. The V and J genes are TRBV6-1 and TRBJ1-2; 9 nucleotides align to TRBD1. V was pared by 8 bases and J by 8 bases, with 18 bases of the junction left unmatched. Germline assignment: CDR1 MNHNS and CDR2 SASEGT. The CDR3 spans 16 residues. The CDR3 is CASSPTTGTGTFGYTF. In nucleotides, the CDR3 is TGTGCCAGCTCACCAACGACCGGGACAGGGACTTTCGGCTACACCTTC.

This clone has at least ten counts. The chain recombines TRBV5-1 with TRBJ2-1; D is ambiguous. Deletions cut 0 bases from V and 5 bases from J, with 9 bases between. Germline loops: CDR1 SGHRS, CDR2 YFSETQ. The CDR3 is 14 amino acids. CDR3 DNA sequence: TGCGCCAGCAGCTTGGGCCGCCCCGACAATGAGCAGTTCTTC. Translation gives CASSLGRPDNEQFF.

The chain has TRBV28 and TRBJ2-5; 7 positions agree with TRBD1. CDR3 length equals 15 residues. V gave up 6 bases and J gave up 4 bases; unmatched junction bases: 11. Germline lookup yields CDR1 MDHEN and CDR2 SYDVKM. For the CDR3, the DNA is TGTGCCAGCAGCCAGCTACAGGGGACGGGAGAGACCCAGTACTTC. This sequence encodes CASSQLQGTGETQYF.

This clone was seen ten or more times. J is TRBJ1-4 and V is TRBV3-1; D unclear. CDR1 LGHDT and CDR2 YNNKEL come from the germline V gene (reference sequence). V lost 7 bases to trimming and J lost 5 bases, with 17 bases between them. The CDR3 length is 15 residues. The CDR3 nucleotides are TGTGCCAGCAAGAATAAAGGCAGCCTGAATGAAAAACTGTTTTTT. Translation gives CASKNKGSLNEKLFF.

At least ten counts were recorded for this clone. The chain employs TRBV12-3 or TRBV12-4 and TRBJ2-7; weak D call: TRBD1 (6 bases). V shed 1 base and J shed 2 bases, with 12 bases lying between them. This CDR3 has 15 residues. For the CDR3, the DNA is TGTGCCAGCAGTTTAGTTCGCCAGGGGCCCTACGAGCAGTACTTC. As protein: CASSLVRQGPYEQYF.

The gene calls are TRBV20-1 and TRBJ1-2; the D is unclear. V dropped 5 bases and J dropped 2 bases, with 6 bases sitting between them. Germline-derived CDR1 and CDR2 are DFQATT and SNEGSKA (reference sequence). This CDR3 region has 11 residues. The CDR3 coding sequence is TGCAGTGCTCAAAGCAACTATGGCTACACCTTC. Its protein product is CSAQSNYGYTF.

The rearrangement joins TRBV30 to TRBJ1-1; D is unclear. Trimming removed 7 bases from V and 5 bases from J, with 11 bases in between. CDR1 is GTSNPN and CDR2 is SVGIG in the germline V gene (reference sequence). CDR3 size: 11 residues. The CDR3 protein is CAFNGWTEAFF. In DNA form, the CDR3 reads TGTGCCTTTAATGGCTGGACTGAAGCTTTCTTT. Full variable domain (rest looked up from reference TRBV30 and TRBJ1-1): SQTIHQWPATLVQPVGSPLSLECTVEGTSNPNLYWYRQAAGRGLQLLFYSVGIGQISSEVPQNLSASRPQDRQFILSSKKLLLSDSGFYLCAFNGWTEAFFGQGTRLTVV.

This clone occurred many times. The chain combines TRBV20-1 with TRBJ2-1; 8 positions match TRBD1. V was clipped by 3 bases and J by 4 bases; unmatched bases: 2. The germline CDR1 and CDR2 sequences are DFQATT and SNEGSKA (reference sequence). The CDR3 spans 13 residues. The CDR3 region is CSASGQGYNEQFF. The CDR3 bases are TGCAGTGCTAGTGGACAGGGTTACAATGAGCAGTTCTTC.

This clone showed up just a few times. J is TRBJ2-2 and V is TRBV6-5; a weak D match, TRBD2 (5 bases). V lost 3 bases to trimming and J lost 6 bases, with 8 bases between them. The CDR3 length is 13 residues. CDR1 and CDR2 (germline): MNHEY, SVGAGI. The CDR3 DNA is TGTGCCAGCAGTTATGAGGGTTCCGGGGAGCTGTTTTTT. Encoded protein: CASSYEGSGELFF.

There are many counts of this clone. J is TRBJ1-3 and V is TRBV7-9, with D uncertain. The CDR3 covers 14 residues. Germline V gene lookup returns CDR1 SEHNR and CDR2 FQNEAQ (reference sequence). V dropped 1 base and J dropped 4 bases, with 8 bases sitting between them. The CDR3 DNA reads TGTGCCAGCAGCTTAGGCCGAGCAGGAAACACCATATATTTT. Its translation: CASSLGRAGNTIYF.

At least ten counts were recorded for this clone. This chain links TRBV7-2 with TRBJ2-1; 11 bases map to TRBD2. The CDR3 is 17 residues long. V lost 8 bases, J lost 9 bases, and 18 bases stayed unmatched. Germline V gene lookup returns CDR1 SGHTA and CDR2 FQGNSA. DNA of the CDR3: TGTGCCAGCGAGCCCACAGCTATAGCGGGAGGGCCCGGTGAGCAGTTCTTC. This codes for CASEPTAIAGGPGEQFF.

This clone showed up many times. V usage is TRBV5-6 and J usage is TRBJ1-1; tentative D call: TRBD1 (5 bases). Deletions cut 0 bases from V and 1 base from J, with 7 bases between. Germline CDR1 reads SGHDT; CDR2 reads YYEEEE. The CDR3 is 14 residues long. DNA for the CDR3: TGTGCCAGCAGCTTGGTTGGGGCGAACACTGAAGCTTTCTTT. Translated: CASSLVGANTEAFF.

This clone was recorded at least ten times. This chain links TRBV5-1 with TRBJ1-1, with no clear D. The germline gives CDR1 SGHRS, CDR2 YFSETQ. Between the trimmed V and J ends, which lost 4 bases and 0 bases, there was a span of 10 bases. The CDR3 has 14 amino acids. CDR3 sequence (DNA): TGCGCCAGCAGCCGATGGGTAGTGAACACTGAAGCTTTCTTT. Translating gives CASSRWVVNTEAFF.

This clone was picked up many times. The chain recombines TRBV19 with TRBJ2-1, with 9 positions matching TRBD2. Unmatched junction bases numbered 6, after V lost 2 bases and J lost 4 bases. CDR1 is LNHDA and CDR2 is SQIVND in the germline V gene (reference sequence). CDR3 length: 16 amino acids. The CDR3 region has the DNA TGTGCCAGTAGTATATACGCTAGCGGGGCTTACAATGAGCAGTTCTTC. It translates to CASSIYASGAYNEQFF.

This clone was detected ten times or more. The chain couples TRBV24-1 to TRBJ1-2, with 7 bases matching TRBD1. The CDR3 extends over 14 amino acids. Germline CDR1 reads KGHDR; CDR2 reads SFDVKD. The V gene end was trimmed by 4 bases and the J gene end by 7 bases; junction bases not matched to a gene: 8. The CDR3 nucleotides are TGTGCCACCAGTGACTACGACAGGGTCGGTGGCTACACCTTC. Translation gives CATSDYDRVGGYTF.

This clone has ten or more counts. Relative to the germline gene, one junction end is altered; a read error may explain this. V gene TRBV10-3 combines with J gene TRBJ2-1; TRBD2 matches 7 bases. The germline gives CDR1 ENHRY, CDR2 SYGVKD. The CDR3 covers 14 residues. The CDR3, as DNA: TGTGCCGTCAGTGAGCAGGCGGGAGACAATGAGCAGTTCTTC. Translated: CAVSEQAGDNEQFF.

This clone was detected many times. The V and J genes are TRBV27 and TRBJ1-1; D uncertain. Germline values: CDR1 MNHEY, CDR2 SMNVEV (reference sequence). V lost 2 bases and J 3 bases, leaving 10 bases between the germline ends. The CDR3 is made up of 14 amino acids. The CDR3 region is CASSLGLFDTEAFF. As DNA, the CDR3 is TGTGCCAGCAGTTTAGGCTTATTCGACACTGAAGCTTTCTTT.

This clone was observed at least ten times. V is TRBV7-9 and J is TRBJ1-1; the match to TRBD1 covers 10 bases. Germline V gene sequence: CDR1 SEHNR, CDR2 FQNEAQ (reference sequence). V dropped 5 bases and J dropped 0; count of bases not matched to a gene: 9. CDR3 length: 17 residues. The CDR3 sequence is CASSLGTGANLNTEAFF. The CDR3 DNA sequence: TGTGCCAGCAGCCTAGGGACAGGGGCCAACCTGAACACTGAAGCTTTCTTT.

V and J are TRBV19 and TRBJ1-1; no definite D call. This CDR3 is built from 14 residues. V shed 6 bases and J shed 1 base, with 12 bases lying between them. The germline CDR1 and CDR2 sequences are LNHDA and SQIVND (reference sequence). Here the CDR3 reads CASSRQARNTEAFF. The CDR3 coding sequence is TGTGCCAGTAGCAGACAAGCGAGGAACACTGAAGCTTTCTTT.

There are many counts of this clone. The V gene is TRBV14, the J gene TRBJ1-2; TRBD1 might be the D (5 bases). This CDR3 has 15 amino acids. V shed 4 bases and J shed 4 bases, with 16 bases lying between them. Per germline, CDR1 SGHDN and CDR2 FVKESK. CDR3 protein: CASSPDRGSSYGYTF. The CDR3 DNA reads TGTGCCAGCAGCCCGGATAGGGGTAGTAGCTATGGCTACACCTTC.